The clone carrying this T cell receptor (beta chain) was seen only once. Germline CDR1 reads SNHLY; CDR2 reads FYNNEI. The V end was cut by 4 bases, the J end by 7 bases, with 10 bases between. The CDR3 runs to 13 residues. The data originate from a study of OX40 agonist ivuxolimab in advanced cancers. Libraries were prepared by immunoSEQ multiplex PCR; TCRdb keeps only in-frame clonotypes and omits some of them. The sample shows some 45,000 clones, 60% to 80% of them seen only once. Here the sequenced sample was CD4+ or CD8+ T cells sorted from blood, taken in a trial of the OX40 agonist ivuxolimab. The rearrangement links TRBV2 to TRBJ2-2, with D unresolved. The TCR sequence derives from an adult with an advanced solid tumor such as melanoma, head and neck, liver or kidney cancer. CDR3 amino acids: CASSGITNGELFF. CDR3 sequence (DNA): TGTGCCAGCAGTGGGATAACAAACGGGGAGCTGTTTTTT.